This TCR beta chain was sequenced during a study of HIV-infected patients and healthy controls. MiXCR, run by TCRdb on the 5' RACE reads, gives a single entry per CDR3 protein. The sample holds around 18,000 distinct CDR3 sequences; roughly 17% are singletons and the top ten take 24%. The V gene end was trimmed by 4 bases and the J gene end by 4 bases; junction bases not matched to a gene: 10. The CDR3 has 16 amino acids. The source material was CD8+ T cells from blood. The gene calls are TRBV12-3 or TRBV12-4 and TRBJ2-3, with 8 positions matching TRBD2. This sequence originates from a human donor in good health. CDR3 amino acids: CASSYQTSEESDTQYF. The CDR3 bases are TGTGCCAGCAGTTACCAGACTAGCGAGGAATCAGATACGCAGTATTTT.